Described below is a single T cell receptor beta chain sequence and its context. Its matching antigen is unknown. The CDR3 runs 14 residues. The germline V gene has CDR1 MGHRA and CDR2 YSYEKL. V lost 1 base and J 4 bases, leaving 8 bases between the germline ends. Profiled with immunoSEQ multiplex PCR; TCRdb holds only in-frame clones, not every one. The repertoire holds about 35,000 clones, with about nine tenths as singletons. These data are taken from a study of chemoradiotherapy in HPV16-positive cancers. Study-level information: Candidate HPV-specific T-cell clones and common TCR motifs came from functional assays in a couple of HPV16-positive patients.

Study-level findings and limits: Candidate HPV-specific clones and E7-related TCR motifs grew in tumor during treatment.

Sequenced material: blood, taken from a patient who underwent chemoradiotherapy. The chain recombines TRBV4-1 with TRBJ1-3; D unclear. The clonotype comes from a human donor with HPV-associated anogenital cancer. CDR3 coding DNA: TGCGCCAGCAGCCAAGCCGGGTCAGGAAACACCATATATTTT. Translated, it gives CASSQAGSGNTIYF.